Reported below is one T cell receptor (beta chain). This sample stems from a study of cytomegalovirus exposure and HLA in healthy donors. The CDR3 spans 16 residues. CDR1 SGDLS and CDR2 YYNGEE come from the germline V gene. Losses at the gene ends were 4 bases for V and 5 bases for J; bases not matched to a gene: 10. PCR amplification relied on 60 Vbeta primers (plus 13 Jbeta primers). Repertoires were generated with immunoSEQ multiplex PCR, while TCRdb's copy carries only in-frame clones and drops some. The table has 120,000 or so clones, around 84% seen once. Sequenced material: PBMCs. The chain uses TRBV9 and TRBJ2-5; 11 nucleotides line up with TRBD1. The sequence derives from a man in his late teens or twenties in good health and CMV-seronegative. The DNA of the CDR3 is TGTGCCAGCAGCCCTGGGGACAGGGGGTTGGGGGAGACCCAGTACTTC. It codes for CASSPGDRGLGETQYF.